The 18 T cell receptor beta chains below come from one sample, sequenced in a study of cytomegalovirus exposure and HLA in healthy donors. The PCR ran on 60 Vbeta and 13 Jbeta primers. Clones were read by immunoSEQ multiplex PCR, and TCRdb kept only the in-frame ones, dropping some. This sample has 90,000 to 150,000 clones, with approximately 77% found just once. Input material: PBMCs. All receptors derive from a man aged 45-65 years in good health and CMV-seropositive.

The chain has TRBV4-3 and TRBJ2-2; 8 positions agree with TRBD2. Germline assignment: CDR1 LGHNA and CDR2 YSLEER. The CDR3 is 15 residues long. The V segment lost 4 bases and the J segment 5 bases; nucleotides outside the gene matches: 6. The CDR3 loop is CASSRFSGNTGELFF. In nucleotides, the CDR3 is TGCGCCAGCAGCCGTTTTAGCGGGAATACCGGGGAGCTGTTTTTT.

The rearrangement uses TRBV6-1 and TRBJ2-7, with TRBD1 matching over 7 bases. After removal of 5 bases from V and 4 bases from J, the junction contained 8 bases not matched to a gene. The CDR3 runs to 14 residues. Germline CDR1 and CDR2: MNHNS and SASEGT. Here the CDR3 reads CASSSGTVPYEQYF. The DNA for the CDR3 is TGTGCCAGCAGTTCCGGGACAGTTCCTTACGAGCAGTACTTC.

The sample holds a few counts of this clone. V gene TRBV7-8 combines with J gene TRBJ2-1, with 7 nucleotides matching TRBD2. J lost 6 bases, V lost 3 bases, and 17 bases had no gene match. This CDR3 is built from 18 residues. Germline V gene lookup returns CDR1 SGHVS and CDR2 FQNEAQ. CDR3 bases: TGTGCCAGCAGCTTTACTCTTGGGAGACTTAGCGGGTCCAATGAGCAGTTCTTC. Amino acid sequence: CASSFTLGRLSGSNEQFF.

This clone came up a few times. The chain combines TRBV7-9 with TRBJ1-1; D remains ambiguous. The CDR3 sequence is 15 residues long. V was clipped by 1 base and J by 4 bases, with 13 bases between them. Germline V gene lookup returns CDR1 SEHNR and CDR2 FQNEAQ (reference sequence). CDR3 sequence: CASSLGEGAGTEAFF. The CDR3, as DNA: TGTGCCAGCAGCTTAGGGGAGGGCGCCGGCACTGAAGCTTTCTTT.

J is TRBJ2-3 and V is TRBV11-3; D is undetermined. This CDR3 is built from 13 residues. The germline CDR1 and CDR2 sequences are SGHNT and YENEEA. V was trimmed by 0 bases and J by 7 bases, leaving 8 bases between them. In DNA form, the CDR3 reads TGTGCCAGCAGCTTAGATGGCTTAAATACGCAGTATTTT. This translates into CASSLDGLNTQYF.

Comment on this clone: The junction does not match germline at one end; this may be a read error. The same CDR3 is also encoded by other DNA sequences in this sample. This rearrangement joins TRBV30 to TRBJ1-6; maybe TRBD1 (5 bases). The CDR3 spans 13 residues. Germline CDR1 is GTSNPN and CDR2 is SVGIG (reference sequence). CDR3 nucleotide sequence: TGTGCCCTAGAGAAGGGGTTGGATTCCCCCCTCCACTTT. Amino acid sequence: CALEKGLDSPLHF.

The gene calls are TRBV6-1 and TRBJ1-5; D remains unclear. Germline lookup yields CDR1 MNHNS and CDR2 SASEGT. V lost 1 base and J 7 bases, leaving 14 bases between the germline ends. CDR3 length: 15 residues. The CDR3 DNA sequence: TGTGCCAGCAGTGAAGAATCGGGGTCAGGACAGCCCCAGCATTTT. It specifies CASSEESGSGQPQHF.

The chain carries TRBV6-4 and TRBJ1-1; D may be TRBD1 (5 bases). CDR1 and CDR2 (germline): MRHNA, SNTAGT. V shed 7 bases and J shed 0 bases, with 12 bases lying between them. The CDR3 has 14 residues. DNA for the CDR3: TGTGCCAGCACTACAGGAAGCATGAACACTGAAGCTTTCTTT. It encodes CASTTGSMNTEAFF.

The V call is TRBV10-2, the J call TRBJ1-5; 8 bases line up with TRBD1. This CDR3 spans 15 amino acids. V was clipped by 2 bases and J by 6 bases; unmatched bases: 6. Germline V gene sequence: CDR1 WSHSY, CDR2 SAAADI. DNA for the CDR3: TGCGCCAGCAGTGAGGGACAGGGAATACGTCAGCCCCAGCATTTT. It encodes CASSEGQGIRQPQHF.

The chain uses TRBV5-1 and TRBJ1-1; D is unresolved. This CDR3 comprises 15 residues. The V and J ends lost 0 bases and 1 base respectively, with 10 bases between them. Germline values: CDR1 SGHRS, CDR2 YFSETQ. The CDR3, as DNA: TGCGCCAGCAGCTTGGCCGGGAGGCCGAACACTGAAGCTTTCTTT. It is translated as CASSLAGRPNTEAFF.

Details on this clone: The same CDR3 is also encoded by other DNA sequences in this sample. The J gene is TRBJ1-6, the V gene TRBV6-1; TRBD1 agrees at 8 bases. Losses at the gene ends were 4 bases for V and 6 bases for J; bases not matched to a gene: 5. The germline V gene encodes CDR1 MNHNS and CDR2 SASEGT. CDR3 length: 15 residues. CDR3 DNA: TGTGCCAGCAGTGGGCTGGACAGGGTTAATTCACCCCTCCACTTT. Protein: CASSGLDRVNSPLHF.

This chain joins TRBV5-1 and TRBJ1-4; no definite D call. V was clipped by 2 bases and J by 8 bases, with 13 bases between them. Germline assignment: CDR1 SGHRS and CDR2 YFSETQ. The CDR3 consists of 14 residues. CDR3 region: CASSFPSVREKLFF. The CDR3 bases are TGCGCCAGCAGCTTCCCCTCCGTACGGGAAAAACTGTTTTTT.

The chain carries TRBV30 and TRBJ1-2; TRBD1 aligns across 8 bases. CDR1 is GTSNPN and CDR2 is SVGIG in the germline V gene (reference sequence). Trimming took 2 bases from V and 2 from J; bases not matched to a gene: 1. This CDR3 has 13 residues. The chain's CDR3 is CAWSPGGNYGYTF. Written as DNA, the CDR3 is TGTGCCTGGAGTCCAGGGGGCAACTATGGCTACACCTTC.

The gene calls are TRBV6-1 and TRBJ2-1; TRBD2 aligns across 9 bases. This CDR3 is built from 15 residues. V was clipped by 6 bases and J by 2 bases; unmatched bases: 5. CDR1 and CDR2 from the germline V gene are MNHNS and SASEGT. The CDR3 protein is CASSTSSGTYNEQFF. As DNA, the CDR3 is TGTGCCAGCAGCACTTCTAGCGGGACCTACAATGAGCAGTTCTTC.

This clone was counted between two and nine times. This sequence joins TRBV11-3 and TRBJ2-2, with 10 positions matching TRBD1. Germline-derived CDR1 and CDR2 are SGHNT and YENEEA. The CDR3 covers 15 residues. After removal of 5 bases from V and 0 bases from J, the junction contained 0 bases not matched to a gene. In DNA, the CDR3 is TGTGCCAGCAGCGGGACAGGGGCGAACACCGGGGAGCTGTTTTTT. This sequence encodes CASSGTGANTGELFF.

V usage is TRBV5-6 and J usage is TRBJ2-2, with TRBD1 matching over 8 bases. V gave up 4 bases and J gave up 2 bases; unmatched junction bases: 4. Germline-derived CDR1 and CDR2 are SGHDT and YYEEEE. The CDR3 is made up of 15 amino acids. The DNA for the CDR3 is TGTGCCAGCAGCCGGACAGGGAGAAACACCGGGGAGCTGTTTTTT. It is translated as CASSRTGRNTGELFF.

The chain carries TRBV4-3 and TRBJ1-1, with 7 bases matching TRBD1. Germline V CDR1 and CDR2: LGHNA, YSLEER. This CDR3 contains 15 residues. Trimming at V came to 5 bases and at J to 1 base, leaving 7 bases not matched to a gene. The DNA of the CDR3 is TGCGCCAGCAGCTACGAGACAGGGACGAACACTGAAGCTTTCTTT. Translated, it gives CASSYETGTNTEAFF.

The chain employs TRBV30 and TRBJ1-2, with D possibly being TRBD1 (5 bases). V lost 1 base, J lost 4 bases, and 10 bases lay in between. The CDR3 loop spans 13 amino acids. CDR1 GTSNPN and CDR2 SVGIG come from the germline V gene (reference sequence). For the CDR3, the DNA is TGTGCCTGGAGTGGTCAGGGTATCTATGGCTACACCTTC. This sequence encodes CAWSGQGIYGYTF.